This T cell receptor (beta chain) was identified in a study of identical twins. Study-level findings and limits: Out-of-frame alpha sequences common to twins exhibited a surplus of low generation probability. The authors noted that invariant MAIT and iNKT cells could partly confound zero-insertion analyses. Cord blood beta clonotypes present at high abundance carried fewer insertions; no such pattern appeared in memory repertoires.

A universal primer binding site was introduced by template switching. The final cDNA contained unique molecular identifiers. Via MiXCR, TCRdb re-called the 5' RACE reads, giving one row per CDR3 protein. The sample contains 350,000 to 500,000 distinct CDR3 sequences, roughly 18% of which appear only once. The CDR3 is made up of 15 amino acids. Trimming took 6 bases from V and 3 from J; bases not matched to a gene: 9. In this sample, this clonotype turned up a few times. Its antigen is unidentified. Input material: naive T cells sorted from blood. This TCR was recovered from a man between 45 and 60 years old in good health. The chain combines TRBV12-3 or TRBV12-4 with TRBJ2-7; TRBD1 agrees at 9 bases. The DNA for the CDR3 is TGTGCCAGCAGGACCGGACAGGGGTCATACTACGAGCAGTACTTC. Protein product: CASRTGQGSYYEQYF.